The sequence of this T cell receptor (beta chain) was determined in a study of technical replicates of blood from a handful of donors. V dropped 4 bases and J dropped 1 base, with 9 bases sitting between them. Germline-derived CDR1 and CDR2 are SGHRS and YFSETQ. The CDR3 consists of 13 residues. Clones were sequenced by immunoSEQ multiplex PCR, and TCRdb holds only the in-frame ones, with some missing. The data hold some 60,000 clones, with about nine tenths observed a single time. The chain uses TRBV5-1 and TRBJ2-7; a possible D gene is TRBD1 (5 bases). The source is a human donor in good health. Some clones in this sample may be carry-over from other donors' samples. Input material: PBMCs. CDR3 in amino acids: CASSPQVSYEQYF. The CDR3 DNA follows: TGCGCCAGCAGCCCACAGGTGTCCTACGAGCAGTACTTC.